The 4 T cell receptor beta chains below were found in one sample sequenced in a study of T cell responses to AZD1222 COVID-19 vaccine. The table came from immunoSEQ multiplex PCR; TCRdb's copy has only in-frame clones and leaves some out. This table has over 150,000 clones, more than 90% appearing once. Specimen: peripheral blood, collected on day 0 of AZD1222 vaccination. Every receptor here comes from an adult in good health.

The chain links TRBV12-3 or TRBV12-4 to TRBJ2-7; 9 bases map to TRBD1. The CDR3 sequence is 13 residues long. V was pared by 3 bases and J by 8 bases, with 5 bases of the junction left unmatched. The CDR3 DNA reads as TGTGCCAGCAGTTTCACAGGGGGCGGACAGCAGTACTTC. Translating it yields CASSFTGGGQQYF.

The rearrangement joins TRBV19 to TRBJ2-1, with 10 bases matching TRBD2. The CDR3 is made up of 14 amino acids. V trimming: 5 bases; J trimming: 8 bases; junction bases outside the gene matches: 6. Germline V gene sequence: CDR1 LNHDA, CDR2 SQIVND (reference sequence). The CDR3 is CASSPSSGRDEQFF. The CDR3 region has the DNA TGTGCCAGTAGTCCCTCGAGCGGGAGGGATGAGCAGTTCTTC.

The J gene is TRBJ2-7, the V gene TRBV5-4; D is undetermined. Germline assignment: CDR1 SGHNT and CDR2 YYREEE (reference sequence). This CDR3 has 12 amino acids. The ends were cut back, 4 bases at V and 3 bases at J, with 8 bases in the middle. CDR3 protein: CASSLHHYEQYF. The CDR3 DNA is TGTGCCAGCAGCCTCCACCACTACGAGCAGTACTTC.

This rearrangement joins TRBV6-6 to TRBJ1-2; D remains unclear. V lost 3 bases, J lost 3 bases, and 14 bases lay in between. Germline values: CDR1 MNHNY, CDR2 SVGAGI (reference sequence). The CDR3 is made up of 15 amino acids. The CDR3 is CASSYYLREDYGYTF. In nucleotides, the CDR3 is TGTGCCAGCAGTTATTATTTGAGGGAGGACTATGGCTACACCTTC.